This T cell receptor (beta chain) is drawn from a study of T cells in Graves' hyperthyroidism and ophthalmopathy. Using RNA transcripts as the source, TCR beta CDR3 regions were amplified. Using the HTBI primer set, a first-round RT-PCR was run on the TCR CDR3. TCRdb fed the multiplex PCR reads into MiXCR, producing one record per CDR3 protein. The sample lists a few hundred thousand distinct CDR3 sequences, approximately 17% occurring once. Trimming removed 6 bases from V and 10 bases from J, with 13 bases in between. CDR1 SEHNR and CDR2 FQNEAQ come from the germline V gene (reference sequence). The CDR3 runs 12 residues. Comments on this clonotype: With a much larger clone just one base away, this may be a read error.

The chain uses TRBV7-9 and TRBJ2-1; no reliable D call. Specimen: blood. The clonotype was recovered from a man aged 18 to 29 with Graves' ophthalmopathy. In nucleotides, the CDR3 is TGTGCCAGCAGTTCAGAGCTGGGGGAGCAGTTCTTC. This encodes CASSSELGEQFF.